This TCR beta chain was found in a study of blood T cell repertoires in COVID-19. For the study at large: T cells, B-cell-depleted T cells, or PBMCs provided the cDNA or gDNA that served as material.

Trimming stripped 1 base from V and 0 bases from J, with 7 bases between. CDR3 size: 15 residues. Germline lookup yields CDR1 SNHLY and CDR2 FYNNEI. Measured with immunoSEQ multiplex PCR; TCRdb has only the in-frame clones, and not every one. The sample lists some 150,000 clones; over 75% were seen once. The TCR comes from a woman aged 60-75 years with active COVID-19. Material: peripheral blood. The chain uses TRBV2 and TRBJ2-1, with D uncertain. The CDR3, as DNA: TGTGCCAGCAGTGAAGTCGAGAGCTCCTACAATGAGCAGTTCTTC. Protein product: CASSEVESSYNEQFF.